A selection of T cell receptor beta chains follows, all from one sample in a study of T-cell memory formation after mild COVID-19. TCRdb re-called the 5' RACE reads with MiXCR, one entry per CDR3 protein. The table includes a few hundred thousand distinct CDR3 sequences, roughly 16% detected once. Sequencing was carried out using PBMCs or a T cell subset sorted from them (not recorded which). The receptor set was obtained from a man aged 18 to 30 who had mild COVID-19 (a few samples of this study predate the infection). Cell type and time point are not known. Both conserved end residues are part of each CDR3. Each record gives: J gene, clone size, V gene, D gene, CDR3 DNA, CDR3 protein. The D gene is left open where the match is weak. Some rows have no size entry. The others give once, few or many, or a class for an expanded clone.

TRBJ2-3	NA	TRBV2	NA	TGTGCCAGCAGTGGGACTCTGGAGGTTAGAGATACGCAGTATTTT	CASSGTLEVRDTQYF
TRBJ2-7	NA	TRBV11-2	TRBD2	TGTGCCAGCAGGAGCACTAGCGGGGGCCGATTCTCCTACGAGCAGTACTTC	CASRSTSGGRFSYEQYF
TRBJ2-3	few	TRBV11-2	TRBD2	TGTGCCAGCAGCTTAGATCCGGGGGGGCTAACAGATACGCAGTATTTT	CASSLDPGGLTDTQYF
TRBJ2-7	NA	TRBV7-6	NA	TGTGCCAGCAGCTTACGTTCAGGGGCCGGGACCTACGAGCAGTACTTC	CASSLRSGAGTYEQYF
TRBJ2-3	NA	TRBV7-2	NA	TGTGCCAGCAGCTTAGCGGTCGACTCTAGTTGGGCCACGCAGTATTTT	CASSLAVDSSWATQYF
TRBJ1-5	few	TRBV12-3/TRBV12-4	NA	TGTGCCAGCAGTGCGGGTCTGCATACCAGCAATCAGCCCCAGCATTTT	CASSAGLHTSNQPQHF
TRBJ1-6	many	TRBV7-2	NA	TGTGCCAGCAGCTCAAGAAATTCACCCCTCCACTTT	CASSSRNSPLHF
TRBJ2-3	NA	TRBV5-4	NA	TGTGCCAGCAGCTCCCTAGACACAGATACGCAGTATTTT	CASSSLDTDTQYF
TRBJ2-1	NA	TRBV4-1	TRBD2	TGCGCCAGCAGCCAAGGACTAGCGCAGTTCTTC	CASSQGLAQFF
TRBJ2-5	NA	TRBV20-1	NA	TGCAGTGCTAGACGGGACCTACAAGAGACCCAGTACTTC	CSARRDLQETQYF
TRBJ1-2	few	TRBV6-6	NA	TGTGCCAGCGCCAGGGAATTACGGGGCTACACCTTC	CASARELRGYTF
TRBJ2-3	many	TRBV3-1	NA	TGTGCCAGCAGCCTCAACCGCGGGACTTACACAGATACGCAGTATTTT	CASSLNRGTYTDTQYF
TRBJ1-4	many	TRBV5-1	NA	TGCGCCAGCAGCTTCAGTGGAACTAATGAAAAACTGTTTTTT	CASSFSGTNEKLFF
TRBJ1-6	few	TRBV5-8	NA	TGTGCCAGCAGCTTGGGAGTATATAATTCACCCCTCCACTTT	CASSLGVYNSPLHF
TRBJ1-1	NA	TRBV27	TRBD1	TGTGCCAGCAGTCTTACAGGGGCTGGGACTGAAGCTTTCTTT	CASSLTGAGTEAFF
TRBJ1-1	few	TRBV10-3	NA	TGTGCCACCATAGCCCGGGGGCCGAACACTGAAGCTTTCTTT	CATIARGPNTEAFF
TRBJ2-2	NA	TRBV6-2/TRBV6-3	NA	TGTGCCAGCACCTCAGACACAGGGCAGGGGACTCCTACCGGGGAGCTGTTTTTT	CASTSDTGQGTPTGELFF
TRBJ2-5	few	TRBV7-2	NA	TGTGCCAGCAGCTCGATAGCGGCAGGGCGGCACTTC	CASSSIAAGRHF